The clone carrying this T cell receptor beta chain was seen at least ten times. The data are from a study of blood T cells in healthy people across ages. For every donor, a draw yielded roughly 10 milliliters of peripheral blood. Alongside a J-beta primer mix, a sample-barcoded 5' primer served in a second PCR lasting about 7 to 11 cycles. Unique molecular identifiers of 12 random nucleotides labeled each cDNA. In TCRdb, the 5' RACE reads were re-called with MiXCR into one record per CDR3 protein. The repertoire holds approximately 780,000 distinct CDR3 sequences, with 25% to 30% as singletons. CDR3 length equals 12 residues. Trimming removed 3 bases from V and 5 bases from J, with 8 bases in between. Germline loops: CDR1 SEHNR, CDR2 FQNEAQ (reference sequence). This sample was shared with a second study, whose subject was T cells of mothers and their children.

Material for sequencing was blood. The chain employs TRBV7-9 and TRBJ2-7; possibly TRBD1 or TRBD2 for D (5 bases each). The sequence came from a boy aged 5-17 years in good health. The CDR3 bases are TGTGCCAGCAGCTTTTTGGGGGACGAGCAGTACTTC. Protein sequence: CASSFLGDEQYF.